The following is a T cell receptor beta chain sequence with its context. What it binds is not known. It was with 60 Vbeta and 13 Jbeta primers that the PCR ran. Clones were sequenced by immunoSEQ multiplex PCR, and TCRdb holds only the in-frame ones, with some missing. This table has around 150,000 clones, approximately 78% appearing once. The source of the sample is a study of cytomegalovirus exposure and HLA in healthy donors. Background on the study: The study's early data release held about 80 million unique TCRs from HLA-typed donors. Study-wide points: Later on, a genetic analysis was performed. It linked a missense variant in DCLRE1C with V- and J-gene trimming of TCR beta.

This CDR3 region has 13 residues. Germline V gene data show CDR1 as SEHNR and CDR2 as FQNEAQ (reference sequence). The V and J ends lost 11 bases and 0 bases respectively, with 13 bases between them. This chain joins TRBV7-9 and TRBJ1-1; D might be TRBD1 (6 bases). Sequenced sample: PBMCs. This receptor was identified in a woman aged 50 to 65 in good health and CMV-seropositive. The CDR3, as DNA: TGTGCCGGAGAGCAGGGGATGAACACTGAAGCTTTCTTT. This encodes CAGEQGMNTEAFF.